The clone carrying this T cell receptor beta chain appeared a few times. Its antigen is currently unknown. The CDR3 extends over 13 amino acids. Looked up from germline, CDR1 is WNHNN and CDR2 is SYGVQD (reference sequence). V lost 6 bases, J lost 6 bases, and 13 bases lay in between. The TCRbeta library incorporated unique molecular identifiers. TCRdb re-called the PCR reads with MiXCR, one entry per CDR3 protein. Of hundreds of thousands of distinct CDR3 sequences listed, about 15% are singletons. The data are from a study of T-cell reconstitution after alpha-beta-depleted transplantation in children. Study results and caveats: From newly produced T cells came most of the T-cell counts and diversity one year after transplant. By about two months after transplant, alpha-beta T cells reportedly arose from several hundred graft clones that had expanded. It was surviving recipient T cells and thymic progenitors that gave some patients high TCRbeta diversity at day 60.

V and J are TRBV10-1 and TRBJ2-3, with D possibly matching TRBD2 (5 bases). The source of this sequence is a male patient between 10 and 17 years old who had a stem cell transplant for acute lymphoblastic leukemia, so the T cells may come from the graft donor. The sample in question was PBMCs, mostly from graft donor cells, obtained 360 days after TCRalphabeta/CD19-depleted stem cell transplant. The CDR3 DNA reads TGCGCCAGCAGCGGAGGATCTGGGGATACGCAGTATTTT. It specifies CASSGGSGDTQYF.